Below, 19 T cell receptor beta chains from the same sample are listed, as sequenced in a study of T-cell memory formation after mild COVID-19. TCRdb reanalysed the 5' RACE reads using MiXCR and keeps one entry per CDR3 protein. The repertoire has roughly 80,000 distinct CDR3 sequences, about 23% of them found once; the top ten carry under 50%. Sequenced input: PBMCs or a T cell subset sorted from them (not recorded which). Every receptor here comes from a man aged 18 to 30 who had mild COVID-19 (a few samples of this study predate the infection). Cell type and time point are not known.

V gene TRBV29-1 combines with J gene TRBJ1-1; D call uncertain. The CDR3 consists of 18 residues. CDR1 and CDR2 from the germline V gene are SQVTM and ANQGSEA. V gave up 6 bases and J gave up 6 bases, with 32 bases separating them. The CDR3 spells CSVDRLGRPGGPNAEAFF. The CDR3 region has the DNA TGCAGCGTAGACCGACTGGGGAGGCCTGGAGGGCCCAACGCTGAAGCTTTCTTT. The full variable domain, rest sourced from reference TRBV29-1 and TRBJ1-1, is SAVISQKPSRDICQRGTSLTIQCQVDSQVTMMFWYRQQPGQSLTLIATANQGSEATYESGFVIDKFPISRPNLTFSTLTVSNMSPEDSSIYLCSVDRLGRPGGPNAEAFFGQGTRLTVV.

This chain uses TRBV7-8 with TRBJ2-2, with 10 nucleotides matching TRBD1. Losses at the gene ends were 2 bases for V and 3 bases for J; bases not matched to a gene: 18. The CDR3 loop spans 21 amino acids. CDR1 is SGHVS, CDR2 FQNEAQ, per germline. CDR3 loop: CASSLPGTGAPRDIDTGELFF. CDR3 nucleotides: TGTGCCAGCAGCTTACCCGGGACAGGGGCCCCTCGGGACATAGACACCGGGGAGCTGTTTTTT.

The chain uses TRBV7-9 and TRBJ2-3; no clear D. The V end was cut by 7 bases, the J end by 0 bases, with 8 bases between. The CDR3 runs to 13 residues. CDR1 is SEHNR, CDR2 FQNEAQ, per germline (reference sequence). The CDR3: CASILASTDTQYF. Written as DNA, the CDR3 is TGTGCCAGCATCCTGGCTAGCACAGATACGCAGTATTTT.

The chain links TRBV7-9 to TRBJ2-1; 7 bases align to TRBD1. J was trimmed by 10 bases and V by 2 bases; bases with no gene match: 8. Germline V lookup: CDR1 SEHNR, CDR2 FQNEAQ (reference sequence). The CDR3 sequence is 14 residues long. CDR3 sequence reads: CASSLQQGKGEQFF. CDR3 bases: TGTGCCAGCAGCTTACAACAGGGGAAGGGCGAGCAGTTCTTC.

In its sample, this clonotype was seen a few times. The chain combines TRBV6-2 or TRBV6-3 with TRBJ1-6; D call uncertain. The ends were cut back, 2 bases at V and 10 bases at J, with 12 bases in the middle. Germline V lookup: CDR1 MNHEY, CDR2 SVGEGT. The CDR3 totals 14 residues. CDR3 sequence (DNA): TGTGCCAGCAGTTACACCTCATATAGCTCACCCCTCCACTTT. Its translation is CASSYTSYSSPLHF.

V gene TRBV5-4 combines with J gene TRBJ1-1, with D uncertain. Germline values: CDR1 SGHNT, CDR2 YYREEE (reference sequence). The CDR3 length is 14 residues. V was clipped by 0 bases and J by 3 bases, with 9 bases between them. The CDR3 spells CASSLETADTEAFF. As DNA, the CDR3 is TGTGCCAGCAGCTTGGAAACAGCAGACACTGAAGCTTTCTTT.

This clonotype has only a few counts. V gene TRBV4-1 combines with J gene TRBJ2-7, with TRBD2 identical over 11 bases. Germline lookup yields CDR1 MGHRA and CDR2 YSYEKL. CDR3 length equals 15 residues. V dropped 4 bases and J dropped 0; count of bases not matched to a gene: 2. CDR3 region: CASSPLAGVSYEQYF. Written as DNA, the CDR3 is TGCGCCAGCAGCCCACTAGCGGGGGTCTCCTACGAGCAGTACTTC.

This clonotype came up a few times. CDR3 bases: TGTGCCAGCAGCTTAGTTGGGGGATCTCAAGAGACCCAGTACTTC. It codes for CASSLVGGSQETQYF. This rearrangement joins TRBV11-2 to TRBJ2-5, with D perhaps assigned TRBD1 or TRBD2 (5 bases each). V lost 1 base and J lost 2, with 11 bases in between. From germline, CDR1 is SGHAT and CDR2 FQNNGV. The CDR3 length is 15 residues.

This clonotype appeared a few times. The genes are TRBV10-3 and TRBJ2-2; D is ambiguous. The CDR3 extends over 13 amino acids. V lost 4 bases, J lost 7 bases, and 10 bases lay in between. Germline lookup yields CDR1 ENHRY and CDR2 SYGVKD. Here the CDR3 DNA reads TGTGCCATCAGTGTAAAGGAACTCGGGGAGCTGTTTTTT. It specifies CAISVKELGELFF.

V is TRBV5-5 and J is TRBJ1-2, with 7 bases identical to TRBD1. Germline V gives CDR1 SGHKS, CDR2 YYEKEE (reference sequence). CDR3 length: 14 residues. The V and J ends lost 5 bases and 1 base, in that order; junction bases with no gene match: 5. The CDR3 spells CASSPGQSNYGYTF. The CDR3 DNA is TGTGCCAGCAGTCCGGGACAGAGTAACTATGGCTACACCTTC. Filled out from reference TRBV5-5 and TRBJ1-2, the complete variable domain reads DAGVTQSPTHLIKTRGQQVTLRCSPISGHKSVSWYQQVLGQGPQFIFQYYEKEERGRGNFPDRFSARQFPNYSSELNVNALLLGDSALYLCASSPGQSNYGYTFGSGTRLTVV.

V and J are TRBV27 and TRBJ1-6; the D gene is possibly TRBD1 (5 bases). The CDR3 contains 13 residues. Trimming cost V 4 bases and J 8 bases, with 9 bases left between them. Germline V gene lookup returns CDR1 MNHEY and CDR2 SMNVEV (reference sequence). CDR3: CASSSRVHSPLHF. The CDR3 DNA is TGTGCCAGCAGTTCCAGGGTTCATTCACCCCTCCACTTT.

This rearrangement joins TRBV4-3 to TRBJ2-1, with D uncertain. The germline CDR1 and CDR2 sequences are LGHNA and YSLEER. Trimming left V 4 bases short and J 0 bases short, with 13 bases between. The CDR3 is 16 residues long. This CDR3 is CASSLTSTVSYNEQFF. Here the CDR3 DNA reads TGCGCCAGCAGCCTGACCTCAACCGTCTCCTACAATGAGCAGTTCTTC.

This clonotype was seen repeatedly, ten times or more. J is TRBJ2-1 and V is TRBV5-4; TRBD2 matches 10 bases. Unmatched junction bases numbered 7, after V lost 5 bases and J lost 5 bases. The germline gives CDR1 SGHNT, CDR2 YYREEE (reference sequence). The CDR3 totals 15 residues. CDR3 sequence: CASRRTSGINNEQFF. The CDR3 DNA reads TGTGCCAGCAGGCGGACTAGCGGAATAAACAATGAGCAGTTCTTC.

This clonotype was counted between two and nine times. The CDR3 is CATSDGLGEAFF. The CDR3 bases are TGTGCCACCAGTGATGGTCTAGGTGAAGCTTTCTTT. This chain joins TRBV24-1 and TRBJ1-1, with D hard to call. Trimming pared 3 bases from V and 7 bases from J, leaving 8 bases between. The CDR3 has 12 amino acids. Germline lookup yields CDR1 KGHDR and CDR2 SFDVKD.

This chain uses TRBV12-3 or TRBV12-4 with TRBJ1-1, with 8 positions matching TRBD1. The CDR3 runs to 11 residues. The trim removed 5 bases at V and 12 bases at J, leaving 5 bases unmatched. CDR3 nucleotide sequence: TGTGCCAGCAGTCCAGGGGGCACGCCTTTCTTT. Encoded protein: CASSPGGTPFF.

This clonotype turned up a few times. The chain couples TRBV4-3 to TRBJ2-2; possibly TRBD2 for D (7 bases). In germline, CDR1 is LGHNA, CDR2 YSLEER. V was trimmed by 0 bases and J by 4 bases, leaving 15 bases between them. CDR3 length equals 17 residues. This CDR3 is CASSQDGGAPATGELFF. CDR3 nucleotides: TGCGCCAGCAGCCAAGATGGGGGGGCCCCCGCCACCGGGGAGCTGTTTTTT.

The chain employs TRBV28 and TRBJ2-3, with a tentative D call TRBD2 (6 bases). V gave up 1 base and J gave up 0 bases, with 11 bases separating them. Germline V gives CDR1 MDHEN, CDR2 SYDVKM. This CDR3 spans 16 amino acids. CDR3 region: CASSLLRGLSTDTQYF. Here the CDR3 DNA reads TGTGCCAGCAGTTTATTGCGGGGTTTAAGCACAGATACGCAGTATTTT.

This clonotype was observed a few times. The V and J genes are TRBV29-1 and TRBJ2-3; D is unresolved. Trimming stripped 4 bases from V and 2 bases from J, with 4 bases between. Germline CDR1 reads SQVTM; CDR2 reads ANQGSEA. CDR3 length equals 11 residues. CDR3 residues: CSVGPTDTQYF. In DNA form, the CDR3 reads TGCAGCGTTGGACCCACAGATACGCAGTATTTT.

The chain couples TRBV6-5 to TRBJ2-2; D not certain. V lost 3 bases, J lost 0 bases, and 5 bases lay in between. CDR3 size: 14 residues. In germline, CDR1 is MNHEY, CDR2 SVGAGI. The chain's CDR3 is CASSYGANTGELFF. In nucleotides, the CDR3 is TGTGCCAGCAGTTATGGGGCGAACACCGGGGAGCTGTTTTTT.